This TCR beta chain was recorded in a study of radiation and T cells in renal cell carcinoma. The table came from immunoSEQ multiplex PCR; TCRdb's copy has only in-frame clones and leaves some out. In the table there are tens of thousands of clones, 85% of which are singletons. Findings and limits, study-wide: In blood, top tumor clones expanded by 2 weeks, shrinking by 4. Without pretreatment biopsies, baseline tumor clonotype presence was undetermined.

The length of the CDR3 is 18 residues. V lost 0 bases, J lost 0 bases, and 16 bases lay in between. Germline assignment: CDR1 LGHNA and CDR2 YSLEER. Noted time point: blood 4 weeks post-SBRT, at nephrectomy. Treatment: 15 Gy SBRT to primary tumor, nephrectomy 4 weeks later. Regarding this clone: Antigen specificity is unknown.

This TCR was recovered from a man aged 50 to 60 with renal cell carcinoma. The specimen comprised blood, sampled from a patient whose treatment included radiotherapy and nephrectomy. V and J are TRBV4-3 and TRBJ2-3, with D maybe TRBD2 (6 bases). The CDR3 nucleotides are TGCGCCAGCAGCCAAGATCTGCGGGAATTTATTAGCACAGATACGCAGTATTTT. It yields the protein CASSQDLREFISTDTQYF.